This passage covers 30 T cell receptor beta chains from one sample sequenced in a study of blood T cell repertoires in COVID-19 (TCRdb year 2020). The library came from the immunoSEQ multiplex PCR assay. As stored in TCRdb, this immuneACCESS dataset retains in-frame rearrangements with V and J assigned. A fraction of the clones does not appear; measured against another copy, unresolved V genes explain less than half of the discrepancy, and the remainder lacks a known reason. The sample table shows 250,000 or so clones, and 80% to 90% are seen once. 4% to 5% of the sample comes from the top ten. The specimen was peripheral blood. The receptors come from a woman between 65 and 79 years old with acute or convalescent COVID-19.

V usage is TRBV2 and J usage is TRBJ2-5, with TRBD1 identical over 7 bases. The junction had 9 bases not matched to a gene; V was cut back by 4 bases and J by 4 bases. Germline CDR1 reads SNHLY; CDR2 reads FYNNEI. The CDR3 has 15 residues. The CDR3: CASSAMTGRGETQYF. CDR3 in DNA: TGTGCCAGCAGTGCCATGACAGGGCGAGGAGAGACCCAGTACTTC.

The V call is TRBV11-3, the J call TRBJ2-2, with D perhaps TRBD2 (6 bases). Germline V CDR1 and CDR2: SGHNT, YENEEA. Trimming shortened V by 3 bases and J by 6 bases, and 17 bases separated the two germline ends. The CDR3 totals 16 residues. CDR3 sequence reads: CASSLAGDSVSGELFF. The CDR3 DNA is TGTGCCAGCAGCTTGGCCGGGGACTCTGTCTCCGGGGAGCTGTTTTTT.

The chain combines TRBV5-8 with TRBJ1-3; a possible D gene is TRBD1 (5 bases). V was shortened by 1 base and J by 1 base, with 9 bases between the two germline ends. The CDR3 length is 15 residues. Per germline, CDR1 SGHTS and CDR2 YDEGEE. The CDR3 sequence: CASSLQGLSGNTIYF. The CDR3 DNA is TGTGCCAGCAGCTTGCAGGGACTATCTGGAAACACCATATATTTT. The full variable domain, its missing parts supplied by reference TRBV5-8 and TRBJ1-3, is EAGVTQSPTHLIKTRGQQATLRCSPISGHTSVYWYQQALGLGLQFLLWYDEGEERNRGNFPPRFSGRQFPNYSSELNVNALELEDSALYLCASSLQGLSGNTIYFGEGSWLTVV.

This chain connects TRBV10-3 to TRBJ1-1; 9 nucleotides line up with TRBD1. Germline CDR1 ENHRY, CDR2 SYGVKD. CDR3 length: 19 residues. V lost 4 bases and J lost 2; bases outside the gene matches: 17. DNA of the CDR3: TGTGCCATCAGTGGCTACACAGGGGGCGCAGGGGGGCCAAACACTGAAGCTTTCTTT. Translation: CAISGYTGGAGGPNTEAFF.

The chain joins TRBV5-1 to TRBJ2-2; the match to TRBD2 covers 7 bases. With V trimmed by 4 bases and J by 3 bases, 6 bases remained unmatched. Germline CDR1 and CDR2: SGHRS and YFSETQ. There are 15 residues in the CDR3. DNA for the CDR3: TGCGCCAGCAGCGGGAGCGGGGCCCACACCGGGGAGCTGTTTTTT. This translates into CASSGSGAHTGELFF.

The V gene is TRBV18, the J gene TRBJ2-5; 10 nucleotides line up with TRBD1. Trimming took 4 bases from V and 2 from J; bases not matched to a gene: 4. The CDR3 consists of 15 residues. Germline V gene data show CDR1 as KGHSH and CDR2 as LQKENI. CDR3 nucleotides: TGTGCCAGCTCACGGACAGGGGGGGTTCAAGAGACCCAGTACTTC. Translated, it gives CASSRTGGVQETQYF.

V and J are TRBV7-6 and TRBJ2-3, with D tentatively TRBD1 (5 bases). Trimming pared 5 bases from V and 0 bases from J, leaving 12 bases between. Germline lookup yields CDR1 SGHVS and CDR2 FNYEAQ. The CDR3 contains 15 residues. CDR3 nucleotide sequence: TGTGCCAGCAGCCAAGACAGCGCTAGCACAGATACGCAGTATTTT. Its protein product is CASSQDSASTDTQYF.

This chain links TRBV7-9 with TRBJ1-2; TRBD1 agrees at 10 bases. Germline V gene sequence: CDR1 SEHNR, CDR2 FQNEAQ (reference sequence). J lost 4 bases, V lost 5 bases, and 4 bases had no gene match. The CDR3 runs 14 residues. DNA for the CDR3: TGTGCCAGCAGCCCTGGACAGGGGGGCTATGGCTACACCTTC. Amino acid sequence: CASSPGQGGYGYTF.

This clone was found once. The genes are TRBV15 and TRBJ1-1, with D tentatively TRBD1 (6 bases). This CDR3 is built from 15 residues. Trimming left V 0 bases short and J 5 bases short, with 13 bases between. Germline-derived CDR1 and CDR2 are LNHNV and YYDKDF (reference sequence). As DNA, the CDR3 is TGTGCCACCAGCAGAGATCTCGAAGGGGGTACTGAAGCTTTCTTT. This codes for CATSRDLEGGTEAFF.

The chain employs TRBV12-3 or TRBV12-4 and TRBJ1-1; D remains unclear. The CDR3 contains 13 residues. The V end lost 5 bases, the J end lost 7 bases, and 14 bases lay between the germline ends. The chain's CDR3 is CASSSLDGFEAFF. Written as DNA, the CDR3 is TGTGCCAGCAGTAGCCTAGATGGATTTGAAGCTTTCTTT.

Only one count was recorded for this clone. The rearrangement links TRBV15 to TRBJ1-1; tentatively, D is TRBD1 (5 bases). The germline V gene has CDR1 LNHNV and CDR2 YYDKDF (reference sequence). V gave up 1 base and J gave up 0 bases, with 18 bases separating them. CDR3 length: 18 residues. The CDR3: CATSRGMGQTLLNTEAFF. The CDR3 DNA sequence: TGTGCCACCAGCAGAGGAATGGGGCAAACTCTTTTGAACACTGAAGCTTTCTTT.

The chain employs TRBV18 and TRBJ1-2; tentatively, D is TRBD1 (5 bases). V lost 7 bases, J lost 7 bases, and 16 bases lay in between. The CDR3 length is 13 residues. Germline CDR1 reads KGHSH; CDR2 reads LQKENI. The CDR3: CASLDGGAAGYTF. CDR3 in DNA: TGTGCCAGCTTAGACGGGGGTGCGGCTGGCTACACCTTC.

V and J are TRBV5-8 and TRBJ2-5, with 13 bases lining up with TRBD2. V lost 5 bases, J lost 7 bases, and 8 bases stayed unmatched. Germline assignment: CDR1 SGHTS and CDR2 YDEGEE. CDR3 size: 15 residues. The CDR3 nucleotides read TGTGCCAGCAGTTTTCCGGGACTAGCGGGGTTGACCCAGTACTTC. The encoded protein is CASSFPGLAGLTQYF.

This clone was found a few times. The chain couples TRBV3-1 (or the pseudogene TRBV3-2) to TRBJ1-1; TRBD1 matches 7 bases. CDR3 length: 15 residues. The V segment lost 1 base and the J segment 4 bases; nucleotides outside the gene matches: 6. In germline, CDR1 is LGHDT, CDR2 YNNKEL (reference sequence). The CDR3 sequence: CASSQGAGTATEAFF. CDR3 coding DNA: TGTGCCAGCAGCCAAGGGGCAGGGACAGCCACTGAAGCTTTCTTT.

The V call is TRBV5-8, the J call TRBJ2-7; perhaps TRBD2 as D (5 bases). CDR3 size: 13 residues. Trimming shortened V by 1 base and J by 5 bases, and 10 bases separated the two germline ends. Germline assignment: CDR1 SGHTS and CDR2 YDEGEE. The CDR3 DNA is TGTGCCAGCAGCTTGCGGGAACCCCACGAGCAGTACTTC. Translating it yields CASSLREPHEQYF.

This rearrangement joins TRBV6-5 to TRBJ1-4; a possible D gene is TRBD1 (6 bases). Trimming took off 0 bases at V and 5 bases at J, with 13 bases between the two ends. Germline V gene sequence: CDR1 MNHEY, CDR2 SVGAGI. The CDR3 consists of 16 residues. CDR3 nucleotide sequence: TGTGCCAGCAGTTACTCGTGGGCAGGGGTAAATGAAAAACTGTTTTTT. Translation gives CASSYSWAGVNEKLFF.

V is TRBV19 and J is TRBJ2-7; weak D call: TRBD1 (7 bases). The CDR3 is 15 residues long. Trimming shortened V by 3 bases and J by 2 bases, and 14 bases separated the two germline ends. Germline V gene sequence: CDR1 LNHDA, CDR2 SQIVND (reference sequence). The CDR3 reads CASSIGGGVPYEQYF. The CDR3 DNA sequence: TGTGCCAGTAGTATCGGAGGGGGCGTCCCCTACGAGCAGTACTTC.

V is TRBV11-2 and J is TRBJ2-7, with TRBD2 matching over 8 bases. The CDR3 is made up of 16 amino acids. CDR1 is SGHAT and CDR2 is FQNNGV in the germline V gene. V dropped 5 bases and J dropped 4; count of bases not matched to a gene: 13. CDR3 protein: CASSLGSAGGFYEQYF. As DNA, the CDR3 is TGTGCCAGCAGCCTAGGATCGGCGGGGGGATTTTACGAGCAGTACTTC.

The CDR3 DNA is TGTGCCAGCAGTCTAAGCACTAGTAAGGGCGAGCAGTACTTC. It translates to CASSLSTSKGEQYF. J is TRBJ2-7 and V is TRBV28, with D perhaps TRBD2 (5 bases). V gave up 5 bases and J gave up 6 bases, with 17 bases separating them. CDR1 is MDHEN and CDR2 is SYDVKM in the germline V gene. CDR3 size: 14 residues.

The chain uses TRBV6-5 and TRBJ2-2, with 7 bases matching TRBD2. Germline-derived CDR1 and CDR2 are MNHEY and SVGAGI. V lost 2 bases, J lost 4 bases, and 4 bases stayed unmatched. CDR3 length equals 15 residues. CDR3 sequence reads: CASSYGRGSTGELFF. The DNA for the CDR3 is TGTGCCAGCAGTTACGGGAGGGGTAGCACCGGGGAGCTGTTTTTT.

The rearrangement uses TRBV10-3 and TRBJ2-1; 9 nucleotides align to TRBD1. The length of the CDR3 is 16 residues. V lost 8 bases and J lost 5; bases outside the gene matches: 13. Per the germline V gene, CDR1 is ENHRY and CDR2 is SYGVKD. CDR3 protein: CAIQERGGQGNNEQFF. The CDR3 nucleotides are TGTGCCATCCAAGAAAGGGGGGGACAGGGCAACAATGAGCAGTTCTTC.

The V call is TRBV4-3, the J call TRBJ2-1; the D gene is possibly TRBD2 (6 bases). The V gene lost 0 bases and the J gene lost 1 base, with 7 bases spanning the gap. Per germline, CDR1 LGHNA and CDR2 YSLEER. This CDR3 has 15 residues. CDR3 region: CASSQDGTSYNEQFF. The CDR3 DNA follows: TGCGCCAGCAGCCAAGACGGGACTTCCTACAATGAGCAGTTCTTC.

The rearrangement links TRBV3-1 (or the pseudogene TRBV3-2) to TRBJ1-1; tentative D call: TRBD1 (5 bases). This CDR3 has 14 residues. Trimming removed 4 bases at V and 11 bases at J, with 20 bases between. CDR1 and CDR2 (germline): LGHDT, YNNKEL (reference sequence). The CDR3 loop is CASSPESIVGGAFF. Here the CDR3 DNA reads TGTGCCAGCAGCCCCGAATCAATCGTCGGGGGGGCTTTCTTT.

The chain couples TRBV2 to TRBJ2-3; tentative D call: TRBD1 (5 bases). With 7 bases removed from V and 0 bases from J, the gap between germline ends came to 14 bases. Germline V gene lookup returns CDR1 SNHLY and CDR2 FYNNEI. CDR3 size: 15 residues. CDR3 sequence: CASTWTSRSTDTQYF. In DNA form, the CDR3 reads TGTGCCAGCACCTGGACATCTCGCAGCACAGATACGCAGTATTTT.

This clone was observed a handful of times. This chain connects TRBV10-3 to TRBJ2-5; D is perhaps TRBD1 (5 bases). The CDR3 loop spans 12 amino acids. Germline CDR1 is ENHRY and CDR2 is SYGVKD. Trimming stripped 6 bases from V and 5 bases from J, with 10 bases between. The DNA for the CDR3 is TGTGCCATCAGGGGGCCCGGGGAGACCCAGTACTTC. It specifies CAIRGPGETQYF.

The chain recombines TRBV5-4 with TRBJ2-1; 9 bases fit TRBD1. From germline, CDR1 is SGHNT and CDR2 YYREEE (reference sequence). CDR3 length: 15 residues. V shed 2 bases and J 9 bases; nucleotides not matched to a gene: 9. CDR3: CASSFSGQGTPEQFF. In nucleotides, the CDR3 is TGTGCCAGCAGCTTTAGTGGACAGGGGACTCCTGAGCAGTTCTTC.

This clone appeared once. This chain uses TRBV5-1 with TRBJ1-4; D may be TRBD1 (5 bases). Germline V gene sequence: CDR1 SGHRS, CDR2 YFSETQ. Trimming shortened V by 1 base and J by 8 bases, and 15 bases separated the two germline ends. The CDR3 totals 15 residues. CDR3 DNA: TGCGCCAGCAGCTTGTTCCTCAGGGAAAGCGAAAAACTGTTTTTT. This gives the protein CASSLFLRESEKLFF.

The chain is built from TRBV19 and TRBJ1-2; TRBD1 aligns across 8 bases. Germline trimming cut 5 bases from V and 3 bases from J; bases unmatched to any gene: 5. Germline V CDR1 and CDR2: LNHDA, SQIVND (reference sequence). CDR3 length: 14 residues. The chain's CDR3 is CASSPSDRDYGYTF. As DNA, the CDR3 is TGTGCCAGTAGTCCCTCGGACAGGGACTATGGCTACACCTTC.

This chain uses TRBV29-1 with TRBJ2-5; TRBD1 aligns across 9 bases. There are 14 residues in the CDR3. J lost 3 bases, V lost 4 bases, and 6 bases had no gene match. The germline gives CDR1 SQVTM, CDR2 ANQGSEA. CDR3 sequence: CSVARDRAKETQYF. CDR3 nucleotide sequence: TGCAGCGTTGCCCGGGACAGGGCGAAAGAGACCCAGTACTTC.

V usage is TRBV5-5 and J usage is TRBJ2-1, with D tentatively TRBD2 (6 bases). CDR1 and CDR2 (germline): SGHKS, YYEKEE (reference sequence). CDR3 length equals 15 residues. Trimming stripped 7 bases from V and 3 bases from J, with 17 bases between. In DNA form, the CDR3 reads TGTGCCAGCGACTTCGGGGGAACCGACTACAATGAGCAGTTCTTC. Translated: CASDFGGTDYNEQFF.